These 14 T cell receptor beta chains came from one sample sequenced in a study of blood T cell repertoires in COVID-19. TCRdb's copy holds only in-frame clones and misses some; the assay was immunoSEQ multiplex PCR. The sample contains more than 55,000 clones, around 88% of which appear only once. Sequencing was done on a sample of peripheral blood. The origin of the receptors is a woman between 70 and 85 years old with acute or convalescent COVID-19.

The CDR3 DNA sequence: TGTGCCAGCAGCTCAACAGGGTTTTACTACAATGAGCAGTTCTTC. The encoded protein is CASSSTGFYYNEQFF. The chain combines TRBV7-2 with TRBJ2-1; a possible D gene is TRBD1 (6 bases). V lost 4 bases, J lost 3 bases, and 13 bases lay in between. The CDR3 length is 15 residues. Germline CDR1 reads SGHTA; CDR2 reads FQGNSA.

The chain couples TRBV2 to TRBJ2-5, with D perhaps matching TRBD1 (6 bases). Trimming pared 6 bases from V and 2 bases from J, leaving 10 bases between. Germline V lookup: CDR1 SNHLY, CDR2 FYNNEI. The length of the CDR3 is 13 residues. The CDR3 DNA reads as TGTGCCAGCAGCCGGGACACACAAGAGACCCAGTACTTC. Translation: CASSRDTQETQYF.

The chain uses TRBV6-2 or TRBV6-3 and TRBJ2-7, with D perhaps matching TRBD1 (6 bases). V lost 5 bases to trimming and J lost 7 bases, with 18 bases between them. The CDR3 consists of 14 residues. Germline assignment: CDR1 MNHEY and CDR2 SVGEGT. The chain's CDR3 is CASSVLRTEGEQYF. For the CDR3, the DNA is TGTGCCAGCAGTGTGCTCCGGACAGAAGGAGAGCAGTACTTC.

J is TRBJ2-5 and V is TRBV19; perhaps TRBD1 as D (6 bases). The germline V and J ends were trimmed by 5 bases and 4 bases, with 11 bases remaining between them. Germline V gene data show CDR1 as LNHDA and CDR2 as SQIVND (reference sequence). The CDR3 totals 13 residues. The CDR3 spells CASSVGRGETQYF. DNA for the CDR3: TGTGCCAGTAGTGTCGGCAGGGGAGAGACCCAGTACTTC.

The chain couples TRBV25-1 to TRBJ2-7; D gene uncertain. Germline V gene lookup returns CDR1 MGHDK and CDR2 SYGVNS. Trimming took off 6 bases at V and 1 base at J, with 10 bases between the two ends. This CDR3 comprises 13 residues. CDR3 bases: TGTGCCAGCAGGAGCCCCGATTCCTACGAGCAGTACTTC. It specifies CASRSPDSYEQYF.

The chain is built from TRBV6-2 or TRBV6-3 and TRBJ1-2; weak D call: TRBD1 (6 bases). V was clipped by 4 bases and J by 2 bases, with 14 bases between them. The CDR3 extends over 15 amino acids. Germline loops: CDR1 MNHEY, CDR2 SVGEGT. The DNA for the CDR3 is TGTGCCAGCAGTTCCCGGACAGTACGAAACTATGGCTACACCTTC. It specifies CASSSRTVRNYGYTF.

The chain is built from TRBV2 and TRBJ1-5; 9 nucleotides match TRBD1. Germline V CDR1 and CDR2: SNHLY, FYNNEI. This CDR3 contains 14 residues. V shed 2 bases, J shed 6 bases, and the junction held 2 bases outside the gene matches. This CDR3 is CASSERTGAQPQHF. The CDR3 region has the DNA TGTGCCAGCAGTGAAAGGACAGGGGCTCAGCCCCAGCATTTT.

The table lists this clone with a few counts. The CDR3 here is CASSSRGLSRHQPQHF. The CDR3 nucleotides read TGCGCCAGCAGCTCCAGAGGACTCTCAAGGCACCAGCCCCAGCATTTT. The rearrangement links TRBV5-1 to TRBJ1-5, with no clear D. The V end lost 3 bases, the J end lost 7 bases, and 20 bases lay between the germline ends. There are 16 residues in the CDR3. Germline values: CDR1 SGHRS, CDR2 YFSETQ. The whole variable domain, remainder taken from reference TRBV5-1 and TRBJ1-5, is KAGVTQTPRYLIKTRGQQVTLSCSPISGHRSVSWYQQTPGQGLQFLFEYFSETQRNKGNFPGRFSGRQFSNSRSEMNVSTLELGDSALYLCASSSRGLSRHQPQHFGDGTRLSIL.

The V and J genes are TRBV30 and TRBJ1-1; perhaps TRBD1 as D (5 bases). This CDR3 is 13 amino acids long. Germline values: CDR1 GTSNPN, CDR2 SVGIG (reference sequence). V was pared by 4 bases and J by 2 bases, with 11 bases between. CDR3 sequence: CAWKVQVNTEAFF. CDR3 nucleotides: TGTGCCTGGAAAGTACAGGTCAACACTGAAGCTTTCTTT.

This CDR3 is CASTITGTAEAFF. The CDR3 DNA reads TGTGCCAGCACCATAACCGGGACAGCTGAAGCTTTCTTT. This rearrangement joins TRBV6-5 to TRBJ1-1; 7 bases are a match to TRBD1. Trimming cost V 7 bases and J 6 bases; bases outside gene matches: 8. This CDR3 has 13 residues. Germline CDR1 is MNHEY and CDR2 is SVGAGI.

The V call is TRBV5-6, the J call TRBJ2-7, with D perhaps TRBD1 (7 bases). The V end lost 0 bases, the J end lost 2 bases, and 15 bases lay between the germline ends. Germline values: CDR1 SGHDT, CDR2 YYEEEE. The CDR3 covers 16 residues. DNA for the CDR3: TGTGCCAGCAGCTTGGAAACAGGGGAGGCGACCTACGAGCAGTACTTC. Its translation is CASSLETGEATYEQYF.

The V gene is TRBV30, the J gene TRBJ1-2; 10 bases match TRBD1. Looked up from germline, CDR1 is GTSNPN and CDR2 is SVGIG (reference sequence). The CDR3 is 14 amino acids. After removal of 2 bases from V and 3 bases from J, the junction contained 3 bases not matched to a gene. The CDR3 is CAWSRQGADYGYTF. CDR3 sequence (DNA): TGTGCCTGGAGTCGACAGGGGGCCGACTATGGCTACACCTTC. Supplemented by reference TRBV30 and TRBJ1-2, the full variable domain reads SQTIHQWPATLVQPVGSPLSLECTVEGTSNPNLYWYRQAAGRGLQLLFYSVGIGQISSEVPQNLSASRPQDRQFILSSKKLLLSDSGFYLCAWSRQGADYGYTFGSGTRLTVV.

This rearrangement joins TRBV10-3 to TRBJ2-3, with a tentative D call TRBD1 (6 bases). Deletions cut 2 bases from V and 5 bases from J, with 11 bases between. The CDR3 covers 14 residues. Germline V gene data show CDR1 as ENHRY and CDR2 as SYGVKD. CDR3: CAISEGTLRDTQYF. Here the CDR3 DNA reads TGTGCCATCAGTGAGGGGACACTTAGAGATACGCAGTATTTT.

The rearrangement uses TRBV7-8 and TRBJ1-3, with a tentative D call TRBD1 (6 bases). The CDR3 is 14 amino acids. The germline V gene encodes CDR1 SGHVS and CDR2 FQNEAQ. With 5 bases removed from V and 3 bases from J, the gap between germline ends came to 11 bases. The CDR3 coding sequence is TGTGCCAGCAGCCACCGGGACATTGGAAACACCATATATTTT. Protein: CASSHRDIGNTIYF. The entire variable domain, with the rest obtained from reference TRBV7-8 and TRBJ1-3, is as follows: GAGVSQSPRYKVAKRGQDVALRCDPISGHVSLFWYQQALGQGPEFLTYFQNEAQLDKSGLPSDRFFAERPEGSVSTLKIQRTQQEDSAVYLCASSHRDIGNTIYFGEGSWLTVV.